The 4 T cell receptor beta chains listed next were all sequenced from one sample in a study of cytomegalovirus exposure and HLA in healthy donors. Clones were read by immunoSEQ multiplex PCR, and TCRdb kept only the in-frame ones, dropping some. The sample consists of around 170,000 clones, more than 75% of them appearing once. What was sequenced was PBMCs. The receptors derive from a man aged 18-30 years in good health and CMV-seronegative.

The chain combines TRBV6-1 with TRBJ1-4; no reliable D call. In germline, CDR1 is MNHNS, CDR2 SASEGT. This CDR3 comprises 15 residues. Trimming removed 0 bases at V and 3 bases at J, with 8 bases between. The DNA of the CDR3 is TGTGCCAGCAGTGAAGCGCGCGGGGCTAATGAAAAACTGTTTTTT. It codes for CASSEARGANEKLFF.

This chain uses TRBV6-5 with TRBJ2-2; D is ambiguous. V lost 7 bases to trimming and J lost 6 bases, with 12 bases between them. Per germline, CDR1 MNHEY and CDR2 SVGAGI. The CDR3 contains 13 residues. The CDR3 bases are TGTGCCAGCACCTCATTAGCCTCCGGGGAGCTGTTTTTT. Its translation is CASTSLASGELFF.

As for this clone: This may come from a read error, since a much larger clone is one base off. The DNA for the CDR3 is TGTGCCAGCAGCTTAGGCAGGAACACTGAAGCTTTCTTT. It codes for CASSLGRNTEAFF. V gene TRBV7-2 combines with J gene TRBJ1-1; no reliable D call. Trimming shortened V by 1 base and J by 1 base, and 4 bases separated the two germline ends. The CDR3 runs to 13 residues. Per germline, CDR1 SGHTA and CDR2 FQGNSA.

The rearrangement links TRBV7-9 to TRBJ1-2; D might be TRBD1 (5 bases). Germline V lookup: CDR1 SEHNR, CDR2 FQNEAQ (reference sequence). CDR3 length: 18 amino acids. Trimming took off 5 bases at V and 3 bases at J, with 25 bases between the two ends. The CDR3 region is CASSHSSRDSSADYGYTF. CDR3 coding DNA: TGTGCCAGCAGCCATTCTTCCCGGGACTCCTCCGCCGACTATGGCTACACCTTC.